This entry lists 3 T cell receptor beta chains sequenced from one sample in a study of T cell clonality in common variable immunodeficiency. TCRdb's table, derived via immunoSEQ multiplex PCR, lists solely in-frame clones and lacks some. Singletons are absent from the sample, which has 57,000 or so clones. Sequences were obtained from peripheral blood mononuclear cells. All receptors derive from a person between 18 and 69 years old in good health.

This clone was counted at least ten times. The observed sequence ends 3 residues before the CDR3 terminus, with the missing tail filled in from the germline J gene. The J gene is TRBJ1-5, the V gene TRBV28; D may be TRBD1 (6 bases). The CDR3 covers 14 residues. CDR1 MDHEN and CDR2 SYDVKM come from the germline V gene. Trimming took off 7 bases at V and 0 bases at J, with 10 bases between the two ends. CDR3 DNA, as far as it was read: TGTGCCAGCACCCGAGGGGGTAGCAATCAGCCC. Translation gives CASTRGGSNQP. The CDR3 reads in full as CASTRGGSNQPQHF.

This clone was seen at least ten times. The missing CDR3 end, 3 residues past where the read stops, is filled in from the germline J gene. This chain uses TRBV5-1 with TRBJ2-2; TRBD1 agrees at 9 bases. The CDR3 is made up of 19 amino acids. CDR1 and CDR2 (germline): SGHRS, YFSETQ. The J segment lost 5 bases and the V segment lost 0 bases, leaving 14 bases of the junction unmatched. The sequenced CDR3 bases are TGCGCCAGCAGCTTGGTACTAACAGACAGGGGGTACCTTACCGGGGAG. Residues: CASSLVLTDRGYLTGE. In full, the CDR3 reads CASSLVLTDRGYLTGELFF.

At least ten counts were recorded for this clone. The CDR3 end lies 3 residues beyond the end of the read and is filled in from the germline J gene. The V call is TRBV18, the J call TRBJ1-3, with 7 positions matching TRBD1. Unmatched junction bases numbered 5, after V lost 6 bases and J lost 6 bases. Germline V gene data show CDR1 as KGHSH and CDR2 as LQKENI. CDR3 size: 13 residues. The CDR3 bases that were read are TGTGCCAGCTCCCCGGGACAGCTAAACACC. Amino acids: CASSPGQLNT. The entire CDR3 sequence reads CASSPGQLNTIYF. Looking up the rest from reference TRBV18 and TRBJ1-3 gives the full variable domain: NAGVMQNPRHLVRRRGQEARLRCSPMKGHSHVYWYRQLPEEGLKFMVYLQKENIIDESGMPKERFSAEFPKEGPSILRIQQVVRGDSAAYFCASSPGQLNTIYFGEGSWLTVV.